The T cell receptor (beta chain) described here comes from a study of blood T cell repertoires in COVID-19. Study background: Specimens from acute and convalescent COVID-19 originated in the United States, Italy and Spain.

In the source study's methods: Reference gene primers were amplified, and this amplification served to estimate nucleated cell counts. Assay: immunoSEQ multiplex PCR; the TCRdb copy retains only in-frame clones and omits some. V, J and clone size are those of that table, while D and trimming were read from the DNA. The data show fewer than 200,000 clones, with approximately 90% seen just once and roughly 0.85% held by the top ten. The source is a woman aged 18-35 years who had recovered from COVID-19. The sequencing sample was made of peripheral blood.

The CDR3 nucleotides read TGTGCCAGCAGCGTAGATGGGGTAGGGCGGGAGTCGACCAAAAACATTCAGTACTTC. Translating gives CASSVDGVGRESTKNIQYF. The J gene is TRBJ2-4, the V gene TRBV9; 7 bases agree with TRBD2. Germline CDR1 is SGDLS and CDR2 is YYNGEE. CDR3 size: 19 residues. The J segment lost 2 bases and the V segment lost 0 bases, leaving 14 bases of the junction unmatched.